This T cell receptor beta chain appears in the sequencing data of a study of technical replicates of blood from four donors. Assay: immunoSEQ multiplex PCR; the TCRdb copy retains only in-frame clones and omits some. This sample has 70,000 or so clones, with around 90% found just once. The germline V gene encodes CDR1 LNHDA and CDR2 SQIVND (reference sequence). V was cut by 3 bases and J by 4 bases, with 3 bases left in between. The CDR3 extends over 11 amino acids. A note on this clone: The same CDR3 is also encoded by other DNA sequences in this sample.

The TCR originated in a human donor in good health. Some clones in this sample may be carry-over from other donors' samples. The chain employs TRBV19 and TRBJ2-5; no firm D call. Material: PBMCs. Written as DNA, the CDR3 is TGTGCCAGTAGTATTCGAGAGACCCAGTACTTC. Its protein product is CASSIRETQYF.